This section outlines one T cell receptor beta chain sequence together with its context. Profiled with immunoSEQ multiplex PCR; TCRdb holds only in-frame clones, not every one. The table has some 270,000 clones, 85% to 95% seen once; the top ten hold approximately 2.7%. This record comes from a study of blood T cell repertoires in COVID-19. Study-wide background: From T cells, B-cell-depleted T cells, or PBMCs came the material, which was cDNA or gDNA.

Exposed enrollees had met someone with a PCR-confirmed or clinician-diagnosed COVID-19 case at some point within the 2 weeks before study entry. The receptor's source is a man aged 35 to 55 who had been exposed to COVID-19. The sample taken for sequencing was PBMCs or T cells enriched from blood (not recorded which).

The CDR3 DNA follows: TGTGCCAGCAGCGAAATCGTCGGGGGTCAGGAGACCCAGTACTTC. Encoded protein: CASSEIVGGQETQYF. The chain is built from TRBV11-3 and TRBJ2-5; possibly TRBD2 for D (6 bases). The V gene's germline CDR1 is SGHNT and CDR2 YENEEA. V dropped 5 bases and J dropped 5 bases, with 18 bases sitting between them. CDR3 size: 15 residues.